This record concerns one T cell receptor (beta chain) sequence. The clone's antigen remains unknown. Per-base qualities were not stored, and no clone one base away is much larger. This sample was included in a study of vaccination effects on CD4 cells after COVID-19 (dated by TCRdb to the early 2020s). About the investigation overall: Across the study, the median time from the second dose to post-vaccine sampling was 72 days (range 14 to 241). A total of 9 to 11 COVID-19 convalescent patients and several SARS-CoV-2-naive healthy vaccine recipients were included in the full study. In both COVID-19 convalescent patients and infection-naive vaccine recipients, the study compared SARS-CoV-2 spike-specific CD4+ TCR repertoires from before mRNA vaccination with those from after it. The Oncomine TCR Beta short-read assay on an Illumina iSeq 100 was used to sequence cultures from other donors in the study.

The CDR3 starts with the cysteine, ends with the phenylalanine, and has 13 residues. The kept DNA is CDR3 alone, 39 bases in frame from the first base. The germline ends are 10 bases apart after V is trimmed by 3 bases and J by 4 bases. Taken from the germline V gene, the CDR1 and CDR2 loops are SGDLS and YYNGEE. In the ViraFEST assay, PBMC were stimulated with viral peptide pools, and TCR sequencing was then used to find antigen-specific CD4+ T cell clonotypes based on their expansion. After about 10 days of culture, CD4+ T cells were isolated with the EasySep CD4+ T cell isolation kit. Each participant got two doses of an mRNA SARS-CoV-2 vaccine, either BNT162b2 or mRNA-1273. Negative nucleocapsid antibody results before and after vaccination confirmed that the healthy vaccine recipients had no prior SARS-CoV-2 infection. Over 1.5 million PBMC per well were cultured with approximately 10 ug/ml peptides in IMDM containing around 5% human AB serum, around 10 IU/ml IL-2 and gentamicin. Half of the culture medium was replaced with fresh IL-2-containing medium on days 3 and 7. Each peptide stimulation condition was cultured in triplicate wells unless otherwise noted. PBMC were separated from whole blood using Ficoll-Paque Plus gradient centrifugation and were then either cryopreserved at -140C or used fresh. The overlapping peptide pools covered the spike proteins of SARS-CoV-2 as well as those of the common cold coronaviruses HCoV-NL63, HCoV-OC43 and HCoV-229E. Genomic DNA was extracted from cultured CD4+ T cells with the QIAamp micro DNA kit.

Here is what the overall study found, with its caveats: Both infection-induced and vaccine-induced clones contracted markedly at late post-vaccination timepoints, which is consistent with waning T cell responses. The study was limited by a small number of convalescent patients and lacked early post-infection timepoints. Among healthy vaccine recipients, nearly all vaccine-induced clones were SARS-CoV-2 mono-reactive, and just 1 of 255 was cross-reactive with common cold coronaviruses.

Library prep was done by the immunoSEQ multiplex PCR assay. DNA from the CD4+ T cells that had been cultured and isolated underwent TCR beta CDR3 sequencing. The authors' analysis ran thus. The analysis removed non-productive TCR sequences, trimmed reads to the CDR3 region, and retained only CDR3s that were 7 or more amino acids long. The MANAFEST web app was used to identify antigen-specific clonotypes by comparing expansion in peptide wells with expansion in reference cultures. For clones to be considered positive, expansion at FDR<0.05 versus reference and all other wells, an odds ratio above 5, and a frequency above 0.1% in two replicate wells were required. A clonotype was called cross-reactive if it was significantly expanded both in SARS-CoV-2 spike wells and in at least one common cold coronavirus spike condition. CDR3 similarity was assessed by Levenshtein distance with the stringdist R package, and unrooted trees were built with ape in R 3.6.1. This is the immuneACCESS table as TCRdb keeps it, with only in-frame sequences that have V and J called. A part of the clones is gone; compared with another copy, unresolved V genes explain less than half, and the rest is unexplained. V, J and clone size are taken as reported in that table, and D and trimming were inferred from the DNA itself. Across this sample there are 50,000 to 65,000 clones, with around 78% seen only once. Over 0.95% of the sample comes from the top ten.

Here the chain combines TRBV9 and TRBJ2-5, with no confident D gene call. The clonotype was recovered from a human donor who received a COVID-19 vaccine. Sequencing was performed on CD4+ T cells from PBMCs cultured with HCoV-229E spike peptides, taken after COVID-19 vaccination. The cell subset or site label here, explained by the study, means: HCoV-229E spike overlapping peptide pool stimulation. The DNA sequence reads TGTGCCAGCAGCGGGTCCCGCCCAGAGACCCAGTACTTC. This codes for CASSGSRPETQYF. Supplemented by the reference TRBV9 and TRBJ2-5 proteins around the CDR3, the complete variable domain is DSGVTQTPKHLITATGQRVTLRCSPRSGDLSVYWYQQSLDQGLQFLIQYYNGEERAKGNILERFSAQQFPDLHSELNLSSLELGDSALYFCASSGSRPETQYFGPGTRLLVL.